The rows below give T cell receptor beta chains drawn from one sample of a study of molecular identifiers for immune sequencing clone quantification. TCRdb fed the PCR reads into MiXCR, producing one record per CDR3 protein. Here the sample spans about half a million distinct CDR3 sequences, 20% to 25% being singletons. The sample consisted of naive CD8+ T cells from blood, with Jurkat cell RNA spiked in. Receptor source: a human donor in good health. Some libraries in this study had Jurkat cell RNA spiked in. Both conserved end residues are part of each CDR3. A D gene is named only where the DNA matches it firmly. Expanded clones are given a class, and other clones once, few, many or no size at all.

d_call: TRBD1
v_call: TRBV4-3
clone_size: once
j_call: TRBJ2-3
cdr3_aa: CASSQDPRDSPSITDTQYF
cdr3_nt: TGCGCCAGCAGCCAAGACCCCCGGGACAGCCCTTCGATCACAGATACGCAGTATTTT

d_call: .
v_call: TRBV20-1
clone_size: many
j_call: TRBJ2-3
cdr3_aa: CSAREVGSGSTDTQYF
cdr3_nt: TGCAGTGCTAGAGAAGTTGGTAGCGGATCCACAGATACGCAGTATTTT

d_call: .
v_call: TRBV6-1
clone_size: few
j_call: TRBJ1-2
cdr3_aa: CASSEYTDGFGYTF
cdr3_nt: TGTGCCAGCAGTGAATATACGGACGGGTTTGGCTACACCTTC

d_call: .
v_call: TRBV16
clone_size: many
j_call: TRBJ1-5
cdr3_aa: CASTQDVAGNQPQHF
cdr3_nt: TGTGCCAGCACCCAGGACGTGGCGGGGAATCAGCCCCAGCATTTT

d_call: .
v_call: TRBV7-9
clone_size: many
j_call: TRBJ1-6
cdr3_aa: CASSLFSSPLHF
cdr3_nt: TGTGCCAGCAGCTTATTTTCCTCACCCCTCCACTTT

d_call: TRBD2
v_call: TRBV20-1
clone_size: .
j_call: TRBJ2-1
cdr3_aa: CSARDLQGLAGVTLSYNEQLF
cdr3_nt: TGCAGTGCTAGAGACCTACAAGGACTAGCGGGAGTTACCCTCTCCTACAATGAGCAGCTCTTC

d_call: .
v_call: TRBV7-9
clone_size: few
j_call: TRBJ2-7
cdr3_aa: CASSLVVNFYEQYF
cdr3_nt: TGTGCCAGCAGCTTAGTGGTCAATTTCTACGAGCAGTACTTC

d_call: .
v_call: TRBV9
clone_size: .
j_call: TRBJ2-7
cdr3_aa: CASSIHSGTQSYEQYF
cdr3_nt: TGTGCTAGCAGCATCCACTCCGGGACACAGTCCTACGAGCAGTACTTC

d_call: TRBD2
v_call: TRBV6-2/TRBV6-3
clone_size: few
j_call: TRBJ2-3
cdr3_aa: CASSYSSAGSTDTQYF
cdr3_nt: TGTGCCAGCAGTTACAGTTCAGCGGGATCGACAGATACGCAGTATTTT

d_call: .
v_call: TRBV9
clone_size: many
j_call: TRBJ2-7
cdr3_aa: CASSVEGGGPDEQYF
cdr3_nt: TGTGCCAGCAGCGTAGAGGGGGGAGGGCCTGACGAGCAGTACTTC

d_call: .
v_call: TRBV27
clone_size: few
j_call: TRBJ2-5
cdr3_aa: CASSLLGPKGQETQYF
cdr3_nt: TGTGCCAGCAGTTTATTAGGGCCCAAGGGCCAAGAGACCCAGTACTTC

d_call: .
v_call: TRBV27
clone_size: few
j_call: TRBJ2-5
cdr3_aa: CASQPAAYQETQYF
cdr3_nt: TGTGCCAGCCAGCCCGCAGCCTACCAAGAGACCCAGTACTTC

d_call: TRBD2
v_call: TRBV5-1
clone_size: .
j_call: TRBJ2-5
cdr3_aa: CASSFRTSGEETQYF
cdr3_nt: TGCGCCAGCAGCTTCCGGACTAGCGGAGAAGAGACCCAGTACTTC

d_call: TRBD1
v_call: TRBV24-1
clone_size: many
j_call: TRBJ2-2
cdr3_aa: CATSVGTVENTGELFF
cdr3_nt: TGTGCCACCAGTGTTGGGACAGTCGAGAACACCGGGGAGCTGTTTTTT

d_call: .
v_call: TRBV6-5
clone_size: .
j_call: TRBJ2-1
cdr3_aa: CAGSPDSDEQFF
cdr3_nt: TGTGCCGGCAGTCCAGACAGCGATGAGCAGTTCTTC

d_call: .
v_call: TRBV6-5
clone_size: many
j_call: TRBJ2-1
cdr3_aa: CASSYSSSSYNEQFF
cdr3_nt: TGTGCCAGCAGTTACTCGTCCAGCTCCTACAATGAGCAGTTCTTC

d_call: TRBD1
v_call: TRBV2
clone_size: many
j_call: TRBJ2-7
cdr3_aa: CASSEAGTAYEQYF
cdr3_nt: TGTGCCAGCAGTGAAGCGGGGACAGCCTACGAGCAGTACTTC

d_call: .
v_call: TRBV29-1
clone_size: many
j_call: TRBJ1-5
cdr3_aa: CSVEVEDSNQPQHF
cdr3_nt: TGCAGCGTTGAAGTGGAAGATAGCAATCAGCCCCAGCATTTT

d_call: .
v_call: TRBV5-1
clone_size: .
j_call: TRBJ2-7
cdr3_aa: CASSLGTATYEQYF
cdr3_nt: TGCGCCAGCAGCTTGGGAACAGCTACATACGAGCAGTACTTC

d_call: .
v_call: TRBV7-6
clone_size: few
j_call: TRBJ2-2
cdr3_aa: CASSFIESGELFF
cdr3_nt: TGTGCCAGCAGCTTTATTGAGTCGGGGGAGCTGTTTTTT

d_call: TRBD2
v_call: TRBV7-9
clone_size: .
j_call: TRBJ2-1
cdr3_aa: CASSPPVSGRATYNEQFF
cdr3_nt: TGTGCCAGCAGTCCCCCCGTTAGCGGGAGGGCCACTTACAATGAGCAGTTCTTC

d_call: .
v_call: TRBV7-2
clone_size: few
j_call: TRBJ1-2
cdr3_aa: CASSPGWPGHTF
cdr3_nt: TGTGCCAGCAGCCCCGGTTGGCCTGGCCACACCTTC

d_call: TRBD1
v_call: TRBV5-1
clone_size: few
j_call: TRBJ1-1
cdr3_aa: CASSLEQGAMNTEAFF
cdr3_nt: TGCGCCAGCAGCTTGGAACAGGGGGCAATGAACACTGAAGCTTTCTTT

d_call: TRBD1
v_call: TRBV28
clone_size: many
j_call: TRBJ1-6
cdr3_aa: CASSFAGTGASSYNSPLHF
cdr3_nt: TGTGCCAGCAGTTTTGCCGGGACAGGGGCCAGCTCCTATAATTCACCCCTCCACTTT

d_call: .
v_call: TRBV20-1
clone_size: many
j_call: TRBJ1-1
cdr3_aa: CSARDPTGLNTEAFF
cdr3_nt: TGCAGTGCTAGAGATCCCACAGGGCTGAACACTGAAGCTTTCTTT

d_call: .
v_call: TRBV6-6
clone_size: many
j_call: TRBJ2-3
cdr3_aa: CASSYFYAGSSTDTQYF
cdr3_nt: TGTGCCAGCAGTTACTTTTATGCTGGGAGTAGCACAGATACGCAGTATTTT

d_call: TRBD1
v_call: TRBV5-1
clone_size: .
j_call: TRBJ1-1
cdr3_aa: CASSSDRTNTEAFF
cdr3_nt: TGCGCCAGCAGCTCGGACAGGACGAACACTGAAGCTTTCTTT

d_call: .
v_call: TRBV19
clone_size: .
j_call: TRBJ2-7
cdr3_aa: CASSIRRDYEQYF
cdr3_nt: TGTGCCAGTAGTATAAGACGGGACTACGAGCAGTACTTC

d_call: .
v_call: TRBV3-1
clone_size: .
j_call: TRBJ2-5
cdr3_aa: CASSQPQETQYF
cdr3_nt: TGTGCCAGCAGCCAACCACAAGAGACCCAGTACTTC

d_call: .
v_call: TRBV30
clone_size: .
j_call: TRBJ1-1
cdr3_aa: CAWSLTANTEAFF
cdr3_nt: TGTGCCTGGAGTTTAACAGCGAACACTGAAGCTTTCTTT

d_call: .
v_call: TRBV27
clone_size: .
j_call: TRBJ2-7
cdr3_aa: CAGRPDWPVAGEQYF
cdr3_nt: TGTGCCGGCAGGCCCGATTGGCCAGTGGCAGGGGAGCAGTACTTC

d_call: .
v_call: TRBV7-8
clone_size: many
j_call: TRBJ2-5
cdr3_aa: CASSLVAQGQETQYF
cdr3_nt: TGTGCCAGCAGCTTAGTAGCTCAGGGACAAGAGACCCAGTACTTC

d_call: .
v_call: TRBV12-3/TRBV12-4
clone_size: few
j_call: TRBJ1-6
cdr3_aa: CASSSMGSVYNSPLHF
cdr3_nt: TGTGCCAGCAGTTCGATGGGCTCAGTCTATAATTCACCCCTCCACTTT

d_call: .
v_call: TRBV25-1
clone_size: few
j_call: TRBJ1-6
cdr3_aa: CASSEYWGSLHF
cdr3_nt: TGTGCCAGCAGTGAATACTGGGGCAGCCTCCACTTT

d_call: .
v_call: TRBV15
clone_size: few
j_call: TRBJ1-5
cdr3_aa: CATSRGGQPQHF
cdr3_nt: TGTGCCACCAGCAGAGGCGGGCAGCCCCAGCATTTT

d_call: .
v_call: TRBV29-1
clone_size: .
j_call: TRBJ2-2
cdr3_aa: CSVADSGTGELFF
cdr3_nt: TGCAGCGTTGCCGACTCGGGGACCGGGGAGCTGTTTTTT

d_call: TRBD1
v_call: TRBV5-4
clone_size: few
j_call: TRBJ1-2
cdr3_aa: CASSLVLLVGTESIRGYTF
cdr3_nt: TGTGCCAGCAGCTTGGTGTTGTTGGTGGGGACAGAGTCTATTCGGGGCTACACCTTC

d_call: .
v_call: TRBV20-1
clone_size: .
j_call: TRBJ2-7
cdr3_aa: CSAGAGAYEQYF
cdr3_nt: TGCAGTGCGGGGGCGGGGGCCTACGAGCAGTACTTC

d_call: .
v_call: TRBV5-4
clone_size: few
j_call: TRBJ2-1
cdr3_aa: CASSLRGRTPRGNEQFF
cdr3_nt: TGTGCCAGCAGCTTGCGGGGGCGTACCCCGAGGGGCAATGAGCAGTTCTTC

d_call: TRBD2
v_call: TRBV7-2
clone_size: many
j_call: TRBJ2-3
cdr3_aa: CASSEGLAGIDTQYF
cdr3_nt: TGTGCCAGCAGTGAGGGACTAGCTGGGATAGATACGCAGTATTTT

d_call: TRBD1
v_call: TRBV7-8
clone_size: .
j_call: TRBJ1-1
cdr3_aa: CASSLARGQRRTEAFF
cdr3_nt: TGTGCCAGCAGCTTGGCCAGGGGGCAGAGGCGGACTGAAGCTTTCTTT

d_call: .
v_call: TRBV9
clone_size: few
j_call: TRBJ1-4
cdr3_aa: CASSVAAGVTEKLFF
cdr3_nt: TGTGCCAGCAGCGTAGCTGCCGGGGTGACTGAAAAACTGTTTTTT

d_call: .
v_call: TRBV7-6
clone_size: many
j_call: TRBJ2-7
cdr3_aa: CASSLGQGKTYEQYF
cdr3_nt: TGTGCCAGCAGCTTAGGGCAGGGTAAAACCTACGAGCAGTACTTC

d_call: .
v_call: TRBV6-5
clone_size: many
j_call: TRBJ1-2
cdr3_aa: CASSYGEMDYGYTF
cdr3_nt: TGTGCCAGCAGTTACGGAGAAATGGACTATGGCTACACCTTC